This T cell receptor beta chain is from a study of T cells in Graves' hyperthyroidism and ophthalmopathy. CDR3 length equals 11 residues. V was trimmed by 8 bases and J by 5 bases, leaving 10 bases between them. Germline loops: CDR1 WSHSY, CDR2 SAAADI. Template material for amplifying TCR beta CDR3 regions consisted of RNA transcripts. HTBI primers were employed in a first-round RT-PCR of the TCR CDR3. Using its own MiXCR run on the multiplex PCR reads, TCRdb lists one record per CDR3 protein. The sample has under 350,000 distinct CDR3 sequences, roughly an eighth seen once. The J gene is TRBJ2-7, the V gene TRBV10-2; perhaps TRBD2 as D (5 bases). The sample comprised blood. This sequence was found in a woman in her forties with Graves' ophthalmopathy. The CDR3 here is CASASGDEQYF. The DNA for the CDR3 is TGCGCCAGCGCGTCCGGGGACGAGCAGTACTTC.